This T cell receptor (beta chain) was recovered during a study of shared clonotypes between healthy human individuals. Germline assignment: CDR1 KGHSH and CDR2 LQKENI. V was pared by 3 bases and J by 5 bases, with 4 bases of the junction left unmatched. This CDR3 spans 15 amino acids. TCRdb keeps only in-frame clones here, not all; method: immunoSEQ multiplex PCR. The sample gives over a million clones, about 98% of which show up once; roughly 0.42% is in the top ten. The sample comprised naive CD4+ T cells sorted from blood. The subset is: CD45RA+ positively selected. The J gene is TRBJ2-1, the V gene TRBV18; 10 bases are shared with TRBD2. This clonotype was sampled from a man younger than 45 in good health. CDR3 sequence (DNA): TGTGCCAGCTCACCGAGCAGCGGGAGGGACAATGAGCAGTTCTTC. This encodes CASSPSSGRDNEQFF.